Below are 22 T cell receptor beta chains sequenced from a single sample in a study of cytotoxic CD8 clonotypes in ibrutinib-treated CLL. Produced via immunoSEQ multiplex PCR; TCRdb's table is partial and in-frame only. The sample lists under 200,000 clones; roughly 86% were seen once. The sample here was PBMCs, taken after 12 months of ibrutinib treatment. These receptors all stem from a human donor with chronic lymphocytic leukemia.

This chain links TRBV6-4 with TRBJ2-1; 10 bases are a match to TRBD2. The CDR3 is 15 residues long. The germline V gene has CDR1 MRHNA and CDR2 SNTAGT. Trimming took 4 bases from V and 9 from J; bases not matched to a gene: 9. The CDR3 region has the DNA TGTGCCAGCAGTGCCGTAGCGGGAGGTTCCCTTGAGCAGTTCTTC. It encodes CASSAVAGGSLEQFF.

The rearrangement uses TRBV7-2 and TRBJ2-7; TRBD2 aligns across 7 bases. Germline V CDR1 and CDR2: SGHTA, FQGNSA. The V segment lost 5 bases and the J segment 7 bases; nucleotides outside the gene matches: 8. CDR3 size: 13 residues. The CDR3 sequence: CASSRTREGEQYF. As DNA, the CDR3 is TGTGCCAGCAGCCGGACAAGGGAGGGAGAGCAGTACTTC.

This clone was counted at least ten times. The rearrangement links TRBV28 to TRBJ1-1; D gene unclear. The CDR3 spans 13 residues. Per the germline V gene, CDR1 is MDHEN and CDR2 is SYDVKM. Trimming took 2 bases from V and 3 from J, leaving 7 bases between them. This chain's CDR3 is CASSLVGHTEAFF. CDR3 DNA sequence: TGTGCCAGCAGTTTAGTCGGCCACACTGAAGCTTTCTTT. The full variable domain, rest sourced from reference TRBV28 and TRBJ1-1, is DVKVTQSSRYLVKRTGEKVFLECVQDMDHENMFWYRQDPGLGLRLIYFSYDVKMKEKGDIPEGYSVSREKKERFSLILESASTNQTSMYLCASSLVGHTEAFFGQGTRLTVV.

The CDR3 DNA reads TGTGCCAGTAGTATCTGGCCGGAGGGGGCGAAGGCTGAAGCTTTCTTT. Protein sequence: CASSIWPEGAKAEAFF. V gene TRBV19 combines with J gene TRBJ1-1; 7 bases agree with TRBD1. Germline V gene sequence: CDR1 LNHDA, CDR2 SQIVND (reference sequence). Trimming removed 3 bases from V and 6 bases from J; junction bases left unmatched: 13. The CDR3 runs to 16 residues.

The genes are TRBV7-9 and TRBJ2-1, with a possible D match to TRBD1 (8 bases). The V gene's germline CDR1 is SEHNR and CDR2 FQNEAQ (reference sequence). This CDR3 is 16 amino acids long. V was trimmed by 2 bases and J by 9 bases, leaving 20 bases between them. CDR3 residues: CASSLPVTTGGAEQFF. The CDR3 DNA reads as TGTGCCAGCAGCTTACCCGTAACTACAGGGGGGGCTGAGCAGTTCTTC.

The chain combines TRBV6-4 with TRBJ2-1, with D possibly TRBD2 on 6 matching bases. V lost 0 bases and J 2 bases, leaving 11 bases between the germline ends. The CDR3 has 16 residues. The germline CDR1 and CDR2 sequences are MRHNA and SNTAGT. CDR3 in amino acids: CASSDSGRRAYNEQFF. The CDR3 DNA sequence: TGTGCCAGCAGTGACTCGGGCAGGAGGGCCTACAATGAGCAGTTCTTC.

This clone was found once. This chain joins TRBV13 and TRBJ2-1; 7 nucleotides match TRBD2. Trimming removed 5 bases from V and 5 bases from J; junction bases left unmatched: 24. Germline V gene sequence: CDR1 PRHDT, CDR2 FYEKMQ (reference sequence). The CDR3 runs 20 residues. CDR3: CASSGEGFRRPASGDNEQFF. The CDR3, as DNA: TGTGCCAGCAGCGGGGAGGGTTTTAGAAGGCCAGCCAGCGGGGACAATGAGCAGTTCTTC. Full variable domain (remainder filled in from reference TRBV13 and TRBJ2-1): AAGVIQSPRHLIKEKRETATLKCYPIPRHDTVYWYQQGPGQDPQFLISFYEKMQSDKGSIPDRFSAQQFSDYHSELNMSSLELGDSALYFCASSGEGFRRPASGDNEQFFGPGTRLTVL.

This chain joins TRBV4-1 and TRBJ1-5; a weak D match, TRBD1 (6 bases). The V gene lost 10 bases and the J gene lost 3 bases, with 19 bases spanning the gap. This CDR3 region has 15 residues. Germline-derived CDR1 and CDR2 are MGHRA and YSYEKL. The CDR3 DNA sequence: TGCGCCAAACCCTGGGGAGGGGGAATCAATCAGCCCCAGCATTTT. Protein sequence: CAKPWGGGINQPQHF.

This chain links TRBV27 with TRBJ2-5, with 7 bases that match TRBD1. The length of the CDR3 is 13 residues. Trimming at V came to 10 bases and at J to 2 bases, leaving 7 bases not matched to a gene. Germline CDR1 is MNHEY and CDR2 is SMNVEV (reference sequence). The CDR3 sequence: CANRDSEQETQYF. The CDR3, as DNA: TGTGCCAACAGGGACAGCGAGCAAGAGACCCAGTACTTC.

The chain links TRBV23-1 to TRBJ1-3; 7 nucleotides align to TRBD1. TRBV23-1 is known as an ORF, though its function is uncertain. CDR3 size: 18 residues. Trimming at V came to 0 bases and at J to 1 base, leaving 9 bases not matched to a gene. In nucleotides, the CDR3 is TGCGCCAGCAGTCAATCGATATCAGGGGGATTGTCTGGAAACACCATATATTTT. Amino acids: CASSQSISGGLSGNTIYF.

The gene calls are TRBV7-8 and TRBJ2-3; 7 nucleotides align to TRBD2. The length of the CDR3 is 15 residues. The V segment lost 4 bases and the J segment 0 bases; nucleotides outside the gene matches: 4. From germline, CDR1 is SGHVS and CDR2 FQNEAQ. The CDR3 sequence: CASSSSGISTDTQYF. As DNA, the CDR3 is TGTGCCAGCAGCTCGAGCGGGATCAGCACAGATACGCAGTATTTT. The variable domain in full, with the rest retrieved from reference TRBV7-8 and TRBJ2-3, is GAGVSQSPRYKVAKRGQDVALRCDPISGHVSLFWYQQALGQGPEFLTYFQNEAQLDKSGLPSDRFFAERPEGSVSTLKIQRTQQEDSAVYLCASSSSGISTDTQYFGPGTRLTVL.

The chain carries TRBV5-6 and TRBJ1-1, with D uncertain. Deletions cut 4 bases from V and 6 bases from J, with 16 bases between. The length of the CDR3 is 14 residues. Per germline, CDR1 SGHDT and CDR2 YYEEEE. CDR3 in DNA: TGTGCCAGCAGCATGGAAGGACCAACAGCTGAAGCTTTCTTT. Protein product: CASSMEGPTAEAFF.

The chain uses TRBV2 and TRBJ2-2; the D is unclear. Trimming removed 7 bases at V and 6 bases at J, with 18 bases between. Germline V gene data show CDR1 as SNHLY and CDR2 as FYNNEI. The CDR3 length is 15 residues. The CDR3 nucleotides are TGTGCCAGCAAGGGTCGCCCGGAGAGTTCCGGGGAGCTGTTTTTT. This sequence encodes CASKGRPESSGELFF. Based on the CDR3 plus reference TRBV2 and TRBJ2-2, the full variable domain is EPEVTQTPSHQVTQMGQEVILRCVPISNHLYFYWYRQILGQKVEFLVSFYNNEISEKSEIFDDQFSVERPDGSNFTLKIRSTKLEDSAMYFCASKGRPESSGELFFGEGSRLTVL.

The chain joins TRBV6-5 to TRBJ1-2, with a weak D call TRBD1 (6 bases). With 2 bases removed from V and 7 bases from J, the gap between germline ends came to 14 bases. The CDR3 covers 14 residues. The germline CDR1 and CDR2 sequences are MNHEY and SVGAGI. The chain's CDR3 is CASSYRTGAIGYTF. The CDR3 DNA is TGTGCCAGCAGTTACAGGACGGGGGCCATTGGCTACACCTTC.

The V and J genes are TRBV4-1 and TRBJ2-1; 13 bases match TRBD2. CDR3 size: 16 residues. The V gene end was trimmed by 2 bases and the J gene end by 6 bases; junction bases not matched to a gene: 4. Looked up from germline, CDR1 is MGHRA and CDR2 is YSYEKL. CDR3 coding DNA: TGCGCCAGCAGCCAAATAGGACTAGCGGGAGCCAATGAGCAGTTCTTC. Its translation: CASSQIGLAGANEQFF.

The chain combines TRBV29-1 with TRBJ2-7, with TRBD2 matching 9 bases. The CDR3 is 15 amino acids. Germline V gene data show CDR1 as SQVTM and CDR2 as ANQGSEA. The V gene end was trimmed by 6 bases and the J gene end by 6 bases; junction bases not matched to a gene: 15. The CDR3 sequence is CSVPAGGARGGEQYF. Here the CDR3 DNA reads TGCAGCGTGCCCGCGGGGGGGGCTCGCGGCGGCGAGCAGTACTTC.

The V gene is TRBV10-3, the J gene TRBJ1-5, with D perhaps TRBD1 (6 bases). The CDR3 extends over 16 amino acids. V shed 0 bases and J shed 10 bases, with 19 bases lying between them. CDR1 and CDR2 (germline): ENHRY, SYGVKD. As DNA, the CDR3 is TGTGCCATCAGTGAGTCGCTCCGACAGGCCGGTGGCCCCCAGCATTTT. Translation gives CAISESLRQAGGPQHF.

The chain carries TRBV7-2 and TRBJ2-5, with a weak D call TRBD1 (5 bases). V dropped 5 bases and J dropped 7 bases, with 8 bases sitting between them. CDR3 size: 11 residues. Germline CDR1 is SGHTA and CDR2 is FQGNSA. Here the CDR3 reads CASSPQGTQYF. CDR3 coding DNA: TGTGCCAGCAGCCCTCAGGGGACCCAGTACTTC.

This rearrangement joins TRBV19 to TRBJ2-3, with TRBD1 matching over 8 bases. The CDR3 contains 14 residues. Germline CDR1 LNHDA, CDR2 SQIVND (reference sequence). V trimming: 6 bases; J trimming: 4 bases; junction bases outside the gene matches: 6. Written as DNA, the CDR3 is TGTGCCAGTAGAGACAGGGGTAAGGCAGATACGCAGTATTTT. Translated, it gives CASRDRGKADTQYF. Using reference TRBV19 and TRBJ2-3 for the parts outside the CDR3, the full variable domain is DGGITQSPKYLFRKEGQNVTLSCEQNLNHDAMYWYRQDPGQGLRLIYYSQIVNDFQKGDIAEGYSVSREKKESFPLTVTSAQKNPTAFYLCASRDRGKADTQYFGPGTRLTVL.

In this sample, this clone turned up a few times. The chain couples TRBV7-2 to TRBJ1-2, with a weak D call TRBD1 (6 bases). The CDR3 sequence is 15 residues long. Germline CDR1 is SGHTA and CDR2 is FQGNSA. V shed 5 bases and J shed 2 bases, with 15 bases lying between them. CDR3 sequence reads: CASSGKRTVNYGYTF. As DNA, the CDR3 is TGTGCCAGCAGCGGAAAAAGGACAGTCAACTATGGCTACACCTTC. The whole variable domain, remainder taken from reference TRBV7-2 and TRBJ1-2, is GAGVSQSPSNKVTEKGKDVELRCDPISGHTALYWYRQSLGQGLEFLIYFQGNSAPDKSGLPSDRFSAERTGGSVSTLTIQRTQQEDSAVYLCASSGKRTVNYGYTFGSGTRLTVV.

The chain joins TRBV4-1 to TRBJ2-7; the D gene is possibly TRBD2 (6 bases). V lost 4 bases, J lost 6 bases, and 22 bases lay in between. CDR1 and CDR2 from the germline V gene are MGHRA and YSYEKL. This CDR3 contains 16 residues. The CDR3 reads CASSLNGLTSWPEQYF. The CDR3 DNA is TGCGCCAGCAGCCTTAACGGGCTGACTAGTTGGCCCGAGCAGTACTTC.

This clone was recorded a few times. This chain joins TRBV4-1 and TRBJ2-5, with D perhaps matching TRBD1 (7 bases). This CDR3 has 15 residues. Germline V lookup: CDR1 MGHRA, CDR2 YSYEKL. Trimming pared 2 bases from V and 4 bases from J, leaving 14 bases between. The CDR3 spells CASSQLQGRRETQYF. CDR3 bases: TGCGCCAGCAGCCAATTACAGGGGAGGAGAGAGACCCAGTACTTC.